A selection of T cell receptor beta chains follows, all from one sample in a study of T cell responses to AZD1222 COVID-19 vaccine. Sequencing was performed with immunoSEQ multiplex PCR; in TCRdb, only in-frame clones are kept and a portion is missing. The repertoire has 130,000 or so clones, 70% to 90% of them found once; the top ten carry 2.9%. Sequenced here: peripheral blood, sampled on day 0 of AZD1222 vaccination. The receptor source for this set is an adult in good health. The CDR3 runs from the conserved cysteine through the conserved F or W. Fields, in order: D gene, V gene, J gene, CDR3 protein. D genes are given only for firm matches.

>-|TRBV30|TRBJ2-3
CAWSPILGPNTQYF
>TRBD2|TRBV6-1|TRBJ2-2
CASSGLAGGPSTGELFF
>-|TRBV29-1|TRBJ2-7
CSVEQAYEQYF
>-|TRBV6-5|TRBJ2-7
CASSPGDSSYEQYF
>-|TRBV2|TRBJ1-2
CASSEESVGGYTF
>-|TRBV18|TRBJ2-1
CASSPPGSGGAHNEQFF
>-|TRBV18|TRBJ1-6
CASSPQGDNSPLHF
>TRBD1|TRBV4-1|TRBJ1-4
CASSRGQGWEKLFF
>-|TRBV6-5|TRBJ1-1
CASSNVRLLGTFF
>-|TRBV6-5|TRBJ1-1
CASSSRLNTEAFF
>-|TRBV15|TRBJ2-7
CATSRARDFEQYF
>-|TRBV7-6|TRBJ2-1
CASSLSGAPIDEQFF
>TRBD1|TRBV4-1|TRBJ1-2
CASSQPRDREYFNYGYTF
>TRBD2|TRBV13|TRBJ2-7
CASSFPSGGAYEQYF
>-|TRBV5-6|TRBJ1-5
CASSLGSGFGQPQHF
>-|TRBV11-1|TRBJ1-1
CASSQGRSRDTEAFF
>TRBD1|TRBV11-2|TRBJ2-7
CASSFWPGQGDEQYF
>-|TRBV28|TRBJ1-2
CASSFGNHRRYGYTF
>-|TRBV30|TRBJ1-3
CAWGWGAGAGNTIYF
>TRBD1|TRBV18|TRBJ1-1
CASSPNRGGEAFF
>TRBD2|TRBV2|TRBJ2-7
CASRDSTGGDHEQYF
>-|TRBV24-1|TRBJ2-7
CATSGVGEQYF
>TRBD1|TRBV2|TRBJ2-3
CASSLDRGLNTDTQYF
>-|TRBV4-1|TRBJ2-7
CASSPAIGVGYEQYF
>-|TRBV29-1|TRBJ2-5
CSVETEQETQYF
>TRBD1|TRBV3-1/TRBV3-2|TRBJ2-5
CASSRSLRTGVVQETQYF
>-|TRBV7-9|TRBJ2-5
CASRLTEETQYF
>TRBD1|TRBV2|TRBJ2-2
CASRDRVSTGELFF
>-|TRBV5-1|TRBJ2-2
CASSQPDPAGGELFF
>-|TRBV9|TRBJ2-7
CASSEGPSYEQYF
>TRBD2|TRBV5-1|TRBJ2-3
CASSRGLAGLIGDTQYF
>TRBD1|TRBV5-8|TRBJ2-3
CASSRGAGTGGDTQYF
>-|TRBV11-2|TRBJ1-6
CASSTVNSPLHF
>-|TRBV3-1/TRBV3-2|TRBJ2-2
CATTTRAEGAGELFF
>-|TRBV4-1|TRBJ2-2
CASSQVEKPGELFF
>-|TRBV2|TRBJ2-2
CASRQGPGELFF
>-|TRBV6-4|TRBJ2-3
CASSRADTDTQYF
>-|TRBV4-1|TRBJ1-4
CASSQGAGINEKLFF
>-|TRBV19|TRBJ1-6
CASSRVVGRGWNSPLHF
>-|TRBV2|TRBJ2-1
CASRGFDEQFF
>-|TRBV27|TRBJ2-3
CASSSVRGLYF
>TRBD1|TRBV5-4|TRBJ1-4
CASSQGQGTNEKLFF